The sequence of this T cell receptor (beta chain) was determined in a study of cytomegalovirus exposure and HLA in healthy donors. Germline CDR1 and CDR2: LGHNA and YSLEER. Deletions cut 4 bases from V and 1 base from J, with 11 bases between. This CDR3 has 14 residues. Regarding the study as a whole: Previously analyzed data showed that most TCR beta V segments were productive at a frequency of about 90% or about 30%. Whilst most TCR sequences proved rare, a subset of public TCRs occurred across many donors.

The primer mix had 60 Vbeta and 13 Jbeta primers. Assay used: immunoSEQ multiplex PCR; TCRdb lists only in-frame clones, some missing. The table records more than 95,000 clones, 65% to 85% of them present only once. Worth noting for this clone: Its specificity is unknown.

The V gene is TRBV4-3, the J gene TRBJ2-7, with D unresolved. The sequence came from a woman aged 70-85 years in good health and CMV-seropositive. Sample: PBMCs. In DNA, the CDR3 is TGCGCCAGCAGCCTTCTATACAGTTCCTACGAGCAGTACTTC. It translates to CASSLLYSSYEQYF.